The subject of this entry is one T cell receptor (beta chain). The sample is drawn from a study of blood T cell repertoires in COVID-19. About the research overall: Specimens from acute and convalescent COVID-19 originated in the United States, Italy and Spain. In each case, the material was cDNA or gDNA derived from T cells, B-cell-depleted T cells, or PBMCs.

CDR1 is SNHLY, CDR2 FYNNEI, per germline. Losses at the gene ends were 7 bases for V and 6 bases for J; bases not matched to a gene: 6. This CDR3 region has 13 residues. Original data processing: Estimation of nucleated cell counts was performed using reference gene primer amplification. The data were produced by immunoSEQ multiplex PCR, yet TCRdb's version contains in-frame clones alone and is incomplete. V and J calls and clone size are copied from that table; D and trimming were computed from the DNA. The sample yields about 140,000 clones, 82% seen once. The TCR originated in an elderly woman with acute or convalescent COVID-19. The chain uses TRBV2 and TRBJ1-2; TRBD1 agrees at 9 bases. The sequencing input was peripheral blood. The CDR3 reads CASTPGQGNGYTF. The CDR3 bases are TGTGCCAGCACCCCGGGACAGGGAAATGGCTACACCTTC.